This entry is about one T cell receptor beta chain. Germline V gene data show CDR1 as MDHEN and CDR2 as SYDVKM. CDR3 length: 14 residues. V shed 7 bases and J 6 bases; nucleotides not matched to a gene: 4. Repertoires were generated with immunoSEQ multiplex PCR, while TCRdb's copy carries only in-frame clones and drops some. The profile shows about 290,000 clones, approximately 89% of them singletons. This entry is derived from a study of blood T cell repertoires in COVID-19. The sample taken for sequencing was peripheral blood. This sequence originates from a woman aged 25 to 39 with COVID-19, enrolled during active disease. V and J are TRBV28 and TRBJ1-6; 9 nucleotides agree with TRBD1. CDR3 sequence: CASTTTGGNSPLHF. The CDR3 coding sequence is TGTGCCAGCACCACGACAGGGGGTAATTCACCCCTCCACTTT.